What follows are 14 T cell receptor beta chains derived from one specimen sequenced in a study of metastatic and nonmetastatic thyroid tumors. TCRdb re-processed the PCR reads through MiXCR. Of 40,000 to 50,000 clones in the sample, approximately 4.1% were seen once. Patients were all untreated before their thyroid surgery. Material: blood. These receptors came from a female donor with papillary thyroid cancer or a benign thyroid nodule (not recorded which). Some clones in this sample may be carry-over from other donors' samples.

Only a few counts were recorded for this clone. The gene calls are TRBV2 and TRBJ1-1; D is unresolved. Per germline, CDR1 SNHLY and CDR2 FYNNEI. The CDR3 runs to 11 residues. Trimming took 5 bases from V and 3 from J, leaving 4 bases between them. CDR3 protein: CASSWDTEAFF. The DNA of the CDR3 is TGTGCCAGCAGTTGGGACACTGAAGCTTTCTTT.

Worth noting for this clone: An end of the junction does not agree with germline; a read error may underlie this. The chain recombines TRBV6-1 with TRBJ2-7; 10 bases are shared with TRBD2. CDR3 length equals 16 residues. Germline CDR1 reads MNHNS; CDR2 reads SASEGT. DNA for the CDR3: TGTGCCAGCAATGAAACGGGGACTAGCGATTCGTACGAGCAGTACTTC. It encodes CASNETGTSDSYEQYF.

This clone was found a few times. Its ends do not fully match the called genes, so a read error is possible. The genes are TRBV25-1 and TRBJ2-7; no firm D call. Germline V gene lookup returns CDR1 MGHDK and CDR2 SYGVNS. CDR3 length equals 13 residues. The CDR3 DNA reads as TGTGCCAGCAGATGGACGCCGTCCTACGAGGAGTACTTC. Protein: CASRWTPSYEEYF.

This clone was seen ten or more times. This sequence joins TRBV7-9 and TRBJ2-6; D unresolved. CDR3 length equals 16 residues. The V end lost 0 bases, the J end lost 1 base, and 7 bases lay between the germline ends. Germline V CDR1 and CDR2: SEHNR, FQNEAQ (reference sequence). CDR3 sequence reads: CASSLASGSGANVLTF. The CDR3 bases are TGTGCCAGCAGCTTAGCGAGTGGGTCTGGGGCCAACGTCCTGACTTTC.

V gene TRBV28 combines with J gene TRBJ2-1; 10 bases align to TRBD2. CDR1 and CDR2 from the germline V gene are MDHEN and SYDVKM. With V trimmed by 3 bases and J by 7 bases, 9 bases remained unmatched. The CDR3 sequence is 16 residues long. CDR3 sequence (DNA): TGTGCCAGCAGTTTCCAGCGGGAGGGCTGGAAAAATGAGCAGTTCTTC. It yields the protein CASSFQREGWKNEQFF.

The sample holds many counts of this clone. The chain links TRBV7-3 to TRBJ2-7; D unresolved. Trimming took off 0 bases at V and 2 bases at J, with 8 bases between the two ends. The CDR3 length is 14 residues. The germline gives CDR1 SGHTA, CDR2 FQGTGA. As DNA, the CDR3 is TGTGCCAGCAGCTTAACATGGCAGGCCTACGAGCAGTACTTC. Protein product: CASSLTWQAYEQYF.

The chain links TRBV2 to TRBJ2-5, with a tentative D call TRBD2 (6 bases). This CDR3 has 11 amino acids. V gave up 6 bases and J gave up 4 bases, with 6 bases separating them. CDR1 is SNHLY, CDR2 FYNNEI, per germline. For the CDR3, the DNA is TGTGCCAGCAGCGGGGGAGAGACCCAGTACTTC. Translated: CASSGGETQYF.

Many counts were recorded for this clone. The chain has TRBV9 and TRBJ2-1, with TRBD1 identical over 7 bases. The ends lost 3 bases at V and 8 bases at J; junction bases unmatched: 8. This CDR3 has 14 amino acids. Germline CDR1 reads SGDLS; CDR2 reads YYNGEE. CDR3 sequence: CASSDRDSGDEQFF. CDR3 DNA sequence: TGTGCCAGCAGCGACCGGGACAGTGGGGATGAGCAGTTCTTC. The full variable domain, its missing parts supplied by reference TRBV9 and TRBJ2-1, is DSGVTQTPKHLITATGQRVTLRCSPRSGDLSVYWYQQSLDQGLQFLIQYYNGEERAKGNILERFSAQQFPDLHSELNLSSLELGDSALYFCASSDRDSGDEQFFGPGTRLTVL.

This clone was seen many times. As DNA, the CDR3 is TGTGCCAGCAGCTACTTAGCGGGGGGATACGAGCAGTACTTC. Amino acid sequence: CASSYLAGGYEQYF. The V and J genes are TRBV11-2 and TRBJ2-7; 10 positions match TRBD2. Germline CDR1 reads SGHAT; CDR2 reads FQNNGV. The CDR3 consists of 14 residues. V dropped 4 bases and J dropped 4; count of bases not matched to a gene: 4.

The rearrangement links TRBV20-1 to TRBJ1-5; the D is unclear. CDR3 length: 15 residues. The V end was cut by 5 bases, the J end by 0 bases, with 14 bases between. Germline lookup yields CDR1 DFQATT and CDR2 SNEGSKA (reference sequence). DNA for the CDR3: TGCAGTGCTGAAGGACGTTCGTATAGCAATCAGCCCCAGCATTTT. It translates to CSAEGRSYSNQPQHF.

This clone was observed a handful of times. V usage is TRBV6-1 and J usage is TRBJ2-7, with D possibly matching TRBD2 (6 bases). The ends were cut back, 7 bases at V and 4 bases at J, with 23 bases in the middle. Looked up from germline, CDR1 is MNHNS and CDR2 is SASEGT. This CDR3 is built from 16 residues. The CDR3 protein is CASNYGFRDSAYEQYF. In DNA, the CDR3 is TGTGCCAGCAACTATGGGTTCCGGGACTCCGCATACGAGCAGTACTTC.

In this sample, this clone turned up many times. This chain links TRBV20-1 with TRBJ2-7; 8 nucleotides match TRBD2. CDR1 is DFQATT, CDR2 SNEGSKA, per germline (reference sequence). CDR3 length equals 15 residues. Trimming cost V 5 bases and J 6 bases; bases outside gene matches: 15. The CDR3 reads CSAGRPGLEVLEQYF. The CDR3 nucleotides are TGCAGTGCTGGAAGACCGGGACTAGAGGTTCTCGAGCAGTACTTC.

Many counts were recorded for this clone. The rearrangement joins TRBV6-1 to TRBJ1-6, with a possible D match to TRBD1 (6 bases). CDR1 is MNHNS and CDR2 is SASEGT in the germline V gene. V lost 5 bases, J lost 10 bases, and 18 bases lay in between. The CDR3 has 15 residues. CDR3 protein: CASSYAGGQPSPLHF. CDR3 in DNA: TGTGCCAGCAGTTACGCGGGGGGACAACCGTCACCCCTCCACTTT.

This clone appeared a few times. This rearrangement joins TRBV20-1 to TRBJ2-5; no definite D call. V was cut by 1 base and J by 4 bases, with 7 bases left in between. The CDR3 consists of 12 residues. The germline gives CDR1 DFQATT, CDR2 SNEGSKA (reference sequence). DNA of the CDR3: TGCAGTGCTAGAGGTCTCGGAGAGACCCAGTACTTC. Translating gives CSARGLGETQYF.